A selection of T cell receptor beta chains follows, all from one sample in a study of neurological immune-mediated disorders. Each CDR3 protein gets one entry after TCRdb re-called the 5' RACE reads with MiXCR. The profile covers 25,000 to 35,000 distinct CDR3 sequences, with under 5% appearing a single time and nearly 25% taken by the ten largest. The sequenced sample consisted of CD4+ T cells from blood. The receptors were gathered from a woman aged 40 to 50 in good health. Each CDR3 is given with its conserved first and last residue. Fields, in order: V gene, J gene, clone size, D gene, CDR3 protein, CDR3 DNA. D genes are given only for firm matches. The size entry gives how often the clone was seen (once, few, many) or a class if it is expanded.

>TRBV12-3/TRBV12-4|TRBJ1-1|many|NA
CATSDQNGGAEAFF
TGTGCCACCTCCGATCAAAATGGGGGGGCTGAAGCTTTCTTT
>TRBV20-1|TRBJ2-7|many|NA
CSAAQGSSYEQYF
TGCAGTGCTGCCCAGGGGAGCTCCTACGAGCAGTACTTC
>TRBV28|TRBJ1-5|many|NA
CASSWERQRNQPQHF
TGTGCCAGCAGTTGGGAACGACAGAGAAATCAGCCCCAGCATTTT
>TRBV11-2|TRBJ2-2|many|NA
CASSLDPMEGTGELFF
TGTGCCAGCAGCTTAGACCCCATGGAGGGAACCGGGGAGCTGTTTTTT
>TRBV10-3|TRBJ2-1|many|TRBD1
CAISGTAYNEQFF
TGTGCCATCTCCGGGACAGCTTACAATGAGCAGTTCTTC
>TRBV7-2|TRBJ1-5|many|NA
CASSLGRRVQPQHF
TGTGCCAGCAGCTTAGGCAGGAGGGTTCAGCCCCAGCATTTT
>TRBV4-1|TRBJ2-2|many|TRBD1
CASSQPGGSTGELFF
TGCGCCAGCAGCCAACCAGGGGGAAGTACCGGGGAGCTGTTTTTT
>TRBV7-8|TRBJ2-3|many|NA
CASSAISARDTQYF
TGTGCCAGCAGCGCCATCTCGGCTAGAGATACGCAGTATTTT
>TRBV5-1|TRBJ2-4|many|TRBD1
CASSRNYGDRANIQYF
TGCGCCAGCAGCAGAAACTACGGGGACAGAGCAAACATTCAGTACTTC
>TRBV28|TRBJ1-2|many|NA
CASSLWGATGYTF
TGTGCCAGCAGTTTGTGGGGGGCGACTGGCTACACCTTC
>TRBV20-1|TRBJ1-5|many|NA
CSAINRDGGNQPQHF
TGCAGTGCTATAAACAGGGACGGTGGCAATCAGCCCCAGCATTTT
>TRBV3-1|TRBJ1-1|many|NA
CASSRGTTEAFF
TGTGCCAGCAGCCGGGGTACCACTGAAGCTTTCTTT
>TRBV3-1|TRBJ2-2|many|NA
CASSRLTTGELFF
TGTGCCAGCAGCCGACTGACCACCGGGGAGCTGTTTTTT
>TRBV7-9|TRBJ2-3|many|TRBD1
CASSHHRGRTDTQYF
TGTGCCAGCAGCCATCACAGGGGGAGGACAGATACGCAGTATTTT
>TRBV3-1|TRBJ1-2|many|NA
CASSQETFYGYTF
TGTGCCAGCAGCCAAGAGACCTTCTATGGCTACACCTTC
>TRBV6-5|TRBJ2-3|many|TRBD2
CASSSDSGGTQYF
TGTGCCAGCAGTTCGGACTCGGGGGGTACGCAGTATTTT
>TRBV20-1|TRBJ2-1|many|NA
CSARDARLGSHNEQFF
TGCAGTGCTAGAGATGCACGACTAGGTAGCCACAATGAGCAGTTCTTC
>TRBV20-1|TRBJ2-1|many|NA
CSARDVGRKANEQFF
TGCAGTGCTAGAGATGTCGGGAGAAAGGCCAATGAGCAGTTCTTC
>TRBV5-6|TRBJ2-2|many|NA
CASSLTGDTGELFF
TGTGCCAGCAGCTTGACGGGGGACACCGGGGAGCTGTTTTTT